Sequencing of this TCR beta chain was carried out in a study of T cell responses to AZD1222 COVID-19 vaccine. Turning to the study itself: Second-dose intervals of approximately 4 or approximately 12 weeks were pooled.

This clone was detected a few times. The CDR3 totals 18 residues. Germline trimming cut 7 bases from V and 0 bases from J; bases unmatched to any gene: 12. Germline values: CDR1 LNHDA, CDR2 SQIVND (reference sequence). Repertoires were generated with immunoSEQ multiplex PCR, while TCRdb's copy carries only in-frame clones and drops some. The repertoire holds approximately 100,000 clones, with around 90% as singletons. The sequence was collected from an adult in good health. The specimen comprised peripheral blood, sampled on day 0 of AZD1222 vaccination. The V and J genes are TRBV19 and TRBJ2-6, with 7 bases fitting TRBD1. CDR3 region: CASTPKGTAFSGANVLTF. For the CDR3, the DNA is TGTGCCAGTACTCCCAAGGGGACAGCCTTCTCTGGGGCCAACGTCCTGACTTTC.